Sequencing of this T cell receptor (beta chain) was carried out in a study of Ad26.COV2.S vaccination and SARS-CoV-2 variants. Study background: Intramuscular Ad26.COV2.S doses were given once or twice, 56 days apart.

Regarding treatment: some 19 received Ad26.COV2.S at low or high dose, single or two shots; about 5 received placebo; per-sample allocation not given. The investigators took samples on day 63 after the first vaccine or placebo injection. In Boston, the donor was an adult between 18-55 years of age. Clones were read by immunoSEQ multiplex PCR, and TCRdb kept only the in-frame ones, dropping some. Here the sample spans over 350,000 clones, 80% to 90% being singletons. About this clone itself: Its antigen is undetermined.

The CDR3 is 15 amino acids. CDR1 is SGHRS and CDR2 is YFSETQ in the germline V gene. Trimming took 4 bases from V and 2 from J; bases not matched to a gene: 8. Study conclusions and caveats: Total T cell responses may have been underestimated by the TCR breadth and depth analyses.

V gene TRBV5-1 combines with J gene TRBJ1-1; 7 bases align to TRBD1. The clonotype originates from a person between 18 and 65 years old who received the Ad26.COV2.S COVID-19 vaccine or a placebo. The specimen was peripheral blood, collected in a trial of Ad26.COV2.S vaccine versus placebo. CDR3 coding DNA: TGCGCCAGCAGCCGGACAGGCTTACTTAACACTGAAGCTTTCTTT. Encoded protein: CASSRTGLLNTEAFF.